This T cell receptor (beta chain) was recorded in a study of human T cells and chemical hapten exposure. Study summary: The study sensitized with 2% DPC on a roughly 2 cm by roughly 2 cm patch of upper inner arm skin. Study observations and caveats: No shift was seen in TCRs above 1 in 1000 frequency with DPC sensitization. As patch test score rose, PT1 expanded TCR counts tended to rise as well.

This clonotype has more than one count but fewer than ten. The antigen is not known. The CDR3 covers 16 residues. The V gene end was trimmed by 6 bases and the J gene end by 3 bases; junction bases not matched to a gene: 10. The V gene's germline CDR1 is MNHEY and CDR2 SVGAGI. Unique molecular identifiers were attached to individual cDNA molecules during library preparation. Each CDR3 protein gets one entry after TCRdb re-called the RACE reads with MiXCR. The sample lists about 400,000 distinct CDR3 sequences; 6% to 7% were seen once. As for time point: patch test 2, 6 weeks after DPC sensitization. Treatment meaning: therapeutic diphenylcyclopropenone sensitization with weekly scalp DPC.

The rearrangement joins TRBV6-5 to TRBJ2-3, with 9 bases that match TRBD1. The material was whole blood, obtained in connection with sensitization to the hapten diphenylcyclopropenone (DPC). This clonotype was sampled from a woman between 18 and 30 years old with alopecia areata. Some clones in this sample may be carry-over from other donors' samples. CDR3 coding DNA: TGTGCCAGCAGGAGAACAGGGGGCGCAAGGACAGATACGCAGTATTTT. Translation: CASRRTGGARTDTQYF.